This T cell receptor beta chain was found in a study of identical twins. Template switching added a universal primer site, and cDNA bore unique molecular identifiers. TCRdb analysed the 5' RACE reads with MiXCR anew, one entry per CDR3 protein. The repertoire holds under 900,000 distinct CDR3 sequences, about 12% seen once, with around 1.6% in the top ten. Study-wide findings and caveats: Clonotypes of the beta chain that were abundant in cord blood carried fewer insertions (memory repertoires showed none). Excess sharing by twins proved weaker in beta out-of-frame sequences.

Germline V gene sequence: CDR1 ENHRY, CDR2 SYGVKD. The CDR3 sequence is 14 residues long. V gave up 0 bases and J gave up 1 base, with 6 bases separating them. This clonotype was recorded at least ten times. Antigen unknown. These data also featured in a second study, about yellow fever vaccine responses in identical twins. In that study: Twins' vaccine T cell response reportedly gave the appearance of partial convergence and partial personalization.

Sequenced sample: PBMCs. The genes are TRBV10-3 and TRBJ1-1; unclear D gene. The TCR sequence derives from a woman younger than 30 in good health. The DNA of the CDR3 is TGTGCCATCAGTGAGTCGCCAGGGAACACTGAAGCTTTCTTT. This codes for CAISESPGNTEAFF.